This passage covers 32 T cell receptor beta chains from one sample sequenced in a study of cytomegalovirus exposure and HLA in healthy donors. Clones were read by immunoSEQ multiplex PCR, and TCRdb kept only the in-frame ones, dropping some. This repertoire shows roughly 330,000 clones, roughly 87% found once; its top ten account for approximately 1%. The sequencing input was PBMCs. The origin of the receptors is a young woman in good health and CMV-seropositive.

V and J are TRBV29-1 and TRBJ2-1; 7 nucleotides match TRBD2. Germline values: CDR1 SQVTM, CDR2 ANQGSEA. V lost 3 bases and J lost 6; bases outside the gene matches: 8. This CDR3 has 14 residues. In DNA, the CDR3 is TGCAGCGTTGACGGGAGGCCTCGGGGCAATGAGCAGTTCTTC. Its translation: CSVDGRPRGNEQFF.

The DNA of the CDR3 is TGTGCCAGCAGGCGCCAAGGGACAGGGAGGAACACTGAAGCTTTCTTT. It specifies CASRRQGTGRNTEAFF. This chain uses TRBV28 with TRBJ1-1, with TRBD1 matching over 9 bases. The CDR3 loop spans 16 amino acids. V dropped 6 bases and J dropped 1; count of bases not matched to a gene: 9. From germline, CDR1 is MDHEN and CDR2 SYDVKM.

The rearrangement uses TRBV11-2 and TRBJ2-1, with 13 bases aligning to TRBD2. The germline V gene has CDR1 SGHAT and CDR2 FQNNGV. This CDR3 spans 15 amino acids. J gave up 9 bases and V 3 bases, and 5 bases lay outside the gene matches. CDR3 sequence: CASSLGLAGRGEQFF. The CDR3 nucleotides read TGTGCCAGCAGCTTGGGACTAGCGGGACGGGGTGAGCAGTTCTTC.

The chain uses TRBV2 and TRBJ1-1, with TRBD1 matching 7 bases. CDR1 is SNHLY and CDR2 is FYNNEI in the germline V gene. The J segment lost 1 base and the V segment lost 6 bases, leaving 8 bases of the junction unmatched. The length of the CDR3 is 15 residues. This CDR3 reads CASREQGRRNTEAFF. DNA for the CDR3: TGTGCCAGCAGGGAACAGGGGAGACGGAACACTGAAGCTTTCTTT. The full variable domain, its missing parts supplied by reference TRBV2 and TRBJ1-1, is EPEVTQTPSHQVTQMGQEVILRCVPISNHLYFYWYRQILGQKVEFLVSFYNNEISEKSEIFDDQFSVERPDGSNFTLKIRSTKLEDSAMYFCASREQGRRNTEAFFGQGTRLTVV.

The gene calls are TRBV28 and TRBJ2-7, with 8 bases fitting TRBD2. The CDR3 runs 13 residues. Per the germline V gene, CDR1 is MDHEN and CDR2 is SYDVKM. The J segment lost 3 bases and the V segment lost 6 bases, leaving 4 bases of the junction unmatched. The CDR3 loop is CASRAAGGYEQYF. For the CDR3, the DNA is TGTGCCAGCAGAGCGGCGGGAGGCTACGAGCAGTACTTC.

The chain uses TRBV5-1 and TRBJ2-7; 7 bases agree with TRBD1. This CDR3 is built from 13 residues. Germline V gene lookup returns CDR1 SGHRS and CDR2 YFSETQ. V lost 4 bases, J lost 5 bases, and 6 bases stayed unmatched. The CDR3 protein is CASSADRDHEQYF. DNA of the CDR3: TGCGCCAGCAGCGCTGACAGGGACCACGAGCAGTACTTC.

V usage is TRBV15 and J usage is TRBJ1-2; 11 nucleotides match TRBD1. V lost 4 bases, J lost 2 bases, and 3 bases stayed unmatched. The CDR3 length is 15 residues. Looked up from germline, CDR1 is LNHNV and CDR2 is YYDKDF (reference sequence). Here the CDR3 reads CATSNGQGANYGYTF. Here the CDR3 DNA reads TGTGCCACCAGCAACGGACAGGGGGCCAACTATGGCTACACCTTC.

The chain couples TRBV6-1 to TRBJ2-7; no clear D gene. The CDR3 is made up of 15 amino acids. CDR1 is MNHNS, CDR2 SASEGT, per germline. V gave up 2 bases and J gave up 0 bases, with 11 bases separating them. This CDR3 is CASSERAAHSYEQYF. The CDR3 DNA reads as TGTGCCAGCAGTGAAAGGGCGGCTCACTCCTACGAGCAGTACTTC.

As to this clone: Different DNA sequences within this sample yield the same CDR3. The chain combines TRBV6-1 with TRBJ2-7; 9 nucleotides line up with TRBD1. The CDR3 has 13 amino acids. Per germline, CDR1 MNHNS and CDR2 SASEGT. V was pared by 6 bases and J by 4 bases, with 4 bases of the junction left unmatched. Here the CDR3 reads CASRTGGNYEQYF. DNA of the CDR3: TGTGCCAGCAGGACAGGGGGGAATTACGAGCAGTACTTC.

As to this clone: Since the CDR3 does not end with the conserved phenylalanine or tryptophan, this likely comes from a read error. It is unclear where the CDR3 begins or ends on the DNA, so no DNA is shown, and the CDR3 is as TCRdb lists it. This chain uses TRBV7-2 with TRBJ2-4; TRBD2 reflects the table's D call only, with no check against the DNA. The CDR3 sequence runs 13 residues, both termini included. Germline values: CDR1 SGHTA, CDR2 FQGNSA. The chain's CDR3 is CASSLEPGTALVI.

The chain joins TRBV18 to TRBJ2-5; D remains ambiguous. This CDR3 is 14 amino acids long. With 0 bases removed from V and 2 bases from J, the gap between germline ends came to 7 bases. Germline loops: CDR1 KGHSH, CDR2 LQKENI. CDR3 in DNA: TGTGCCAGCTCACCACCGACACTACAAGAGACCCAGTACTTC. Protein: CASSPPTLQETQYF. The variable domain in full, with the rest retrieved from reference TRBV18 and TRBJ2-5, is NAGVMQNPRHLVRRRGQEARLRCSPMKGHSHVYWYRQLPEEGLKFMVYLQKENIIDESGMPKERFSAEFPKEGPSILRIQQVVRGDSAAYFCASSPPTLQETQYFGPGTRLLVL.

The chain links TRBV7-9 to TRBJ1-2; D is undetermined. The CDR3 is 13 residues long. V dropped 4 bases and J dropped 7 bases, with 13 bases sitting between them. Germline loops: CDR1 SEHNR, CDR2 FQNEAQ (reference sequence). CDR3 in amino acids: CASSSTEASGYTF. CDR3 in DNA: TGTGCCAGCAGCTCCACGGAGGCTTCTGGCTACACCTTC.

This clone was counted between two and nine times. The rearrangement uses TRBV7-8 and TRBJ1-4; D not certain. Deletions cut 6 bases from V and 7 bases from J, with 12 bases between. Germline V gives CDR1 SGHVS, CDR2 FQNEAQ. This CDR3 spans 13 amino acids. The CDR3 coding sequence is TGTGCCAGCAGACCTGGGAGCCGTGAAAAACTGTTTTTT. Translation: CASRPGSREKLFF.

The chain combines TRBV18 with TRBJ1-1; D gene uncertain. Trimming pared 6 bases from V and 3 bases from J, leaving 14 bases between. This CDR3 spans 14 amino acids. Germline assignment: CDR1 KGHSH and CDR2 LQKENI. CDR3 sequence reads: CASSASDEDTEAFF. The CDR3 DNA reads TGTGCCAGCTCTGCGTCGGACGAGGACACTGAAGCTTTCTTT.

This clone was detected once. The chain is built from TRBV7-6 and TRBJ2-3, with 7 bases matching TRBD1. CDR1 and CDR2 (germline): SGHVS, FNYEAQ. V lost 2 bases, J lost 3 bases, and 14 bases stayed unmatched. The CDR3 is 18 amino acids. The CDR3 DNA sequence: TGTGCCAGCAGCTTACCCCCCCGGGGCGTGACAGGGACAGATACGCAGTATTTT. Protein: CASSLPPRGVTGTDTQYF.

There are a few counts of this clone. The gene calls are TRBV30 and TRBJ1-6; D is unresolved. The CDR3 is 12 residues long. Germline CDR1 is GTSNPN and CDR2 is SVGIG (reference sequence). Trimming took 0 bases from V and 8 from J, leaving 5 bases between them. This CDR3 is CAWSVEDSPLHF. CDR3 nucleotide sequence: TGTGCCTGGAGTGTAGAGGATTCACCCCTCCACTTT. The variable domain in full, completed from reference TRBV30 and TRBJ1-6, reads SQTIHQWPATLVQPVGSPLSLECTVEGTSNPNLYWYRQAAGRGLQLLFYSVGIGQISSEVPQNLSASRPQDRQFILSSKKLLLSDSGFYLCAWSVEDSPLHFGNGTRLTVT.

Written as DNA, the CDR3 is TGCGCCAGCAGCTTGGCGGGGGCCGCGGAGACCCAGTACTTC. The encoded protein is CASSLAGAAETQYF. V and J are TRBV5-1 and TRBJ2-5, with D perhaps given as TRBD1 or TRBD2 (6 bases each). Trimming took 0 bases from V and 5 from J, leaving 11 bases between them. The CDR3 totals 14 residues. Per the germline V gene, CDR1 is SGHRS and CDR2 is YFSETQ. The whole variable domain, remainder taken from reference TRBV5-1 and TRBJ2-5, is KAGVTQTPRYLIKTRGQQVTLSCSPISGHRSVSWYQQTPGQGLQFLFEYFSETQRNKGNFPGRFSGRQFSNSRSEMNVSTLELGDSALYLCASSLAGAAETQYFGPGTRLLVL.

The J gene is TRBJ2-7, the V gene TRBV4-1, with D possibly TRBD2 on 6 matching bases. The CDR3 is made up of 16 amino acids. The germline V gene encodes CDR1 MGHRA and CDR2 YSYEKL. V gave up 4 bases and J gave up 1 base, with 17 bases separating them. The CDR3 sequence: CASSPGHGGVSYEQYF. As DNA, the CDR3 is TGCGCCAGCAGCCCCGGACATGGCGGGGTGTCCTACGAGCAGTACTTC.

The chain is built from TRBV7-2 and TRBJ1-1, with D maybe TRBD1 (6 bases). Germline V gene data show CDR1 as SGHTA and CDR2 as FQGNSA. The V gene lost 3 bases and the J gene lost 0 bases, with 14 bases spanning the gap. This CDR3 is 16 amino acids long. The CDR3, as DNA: TGTGCCAGCAGCTTCCAGACAGGAACCATGAACACTGAAGCTTTCTTT. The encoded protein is CASSFQTGTMNTEAFF.

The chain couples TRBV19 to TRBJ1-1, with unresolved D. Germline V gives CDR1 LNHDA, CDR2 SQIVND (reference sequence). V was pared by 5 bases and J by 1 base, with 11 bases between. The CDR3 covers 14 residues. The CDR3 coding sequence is TGTGCCAGTAGTCCCCTCACACCGAACACTGAAGCTTTCTTT. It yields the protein CASSPLTPNTEAFF. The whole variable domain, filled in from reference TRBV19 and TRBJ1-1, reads DGGITQSPKYLFRKEGQNVTLSCEQNLNHDAMYWYRQDPGQGLRLIYYSQIVNDFQKGDIAEGYSVSREKKESFPLTVTSAQKNPTAFYLCASSPLTPNTEAFFGQGTRLTVV.

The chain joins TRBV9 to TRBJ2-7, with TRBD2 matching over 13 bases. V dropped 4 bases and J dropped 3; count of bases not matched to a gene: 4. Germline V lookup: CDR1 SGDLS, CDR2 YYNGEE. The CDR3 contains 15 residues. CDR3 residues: CASSPGTSGDYEQYF. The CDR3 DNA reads TGTGCCAGCAGCCCAGGGACTAGCGGGGACTACGAGCAGTACTTC. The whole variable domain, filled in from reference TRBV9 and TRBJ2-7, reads DSGVTQTPKHLITATGQRVTLRCSPRSGDLSVYWYQQSLDQGLQFLIQYYNGEERAKGNILERFSAQQFPDLHSELNLSSLELGDSALYFCASSPGTSGDYEQYFGPGTRLTVT.

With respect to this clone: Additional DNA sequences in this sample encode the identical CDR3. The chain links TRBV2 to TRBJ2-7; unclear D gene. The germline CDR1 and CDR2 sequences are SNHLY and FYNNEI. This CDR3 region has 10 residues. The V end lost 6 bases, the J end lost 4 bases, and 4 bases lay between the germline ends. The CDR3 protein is CASSAYEQYF. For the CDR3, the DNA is TGTGCCAGCAGCGCATACGAGCAGTACTTC.

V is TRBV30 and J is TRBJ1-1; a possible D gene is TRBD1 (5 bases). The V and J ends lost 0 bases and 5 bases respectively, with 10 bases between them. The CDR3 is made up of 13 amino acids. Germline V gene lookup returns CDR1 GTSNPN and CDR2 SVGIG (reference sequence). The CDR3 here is CAWSVQVGTEAFF. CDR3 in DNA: TGTGCCTGGAGTGTACAGGTGGGGACTGAAGCTTTCTTT.

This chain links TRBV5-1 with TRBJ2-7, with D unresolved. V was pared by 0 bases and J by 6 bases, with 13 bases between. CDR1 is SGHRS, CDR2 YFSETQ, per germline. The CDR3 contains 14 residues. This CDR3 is CASSLGQTLGEQYF. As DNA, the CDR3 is TGCGCCAGCAGCTTGGGCCAGACCCTAGGCGAGCAGTACTTC.

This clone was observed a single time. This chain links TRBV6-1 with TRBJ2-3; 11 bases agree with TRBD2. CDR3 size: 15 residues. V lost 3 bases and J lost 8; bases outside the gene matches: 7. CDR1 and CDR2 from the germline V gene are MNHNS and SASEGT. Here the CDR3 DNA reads TGTGCCAGCAGTGACGGGACTAGCGGCGTGAGTACGCAGTATTTT. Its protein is CASSDGTSGVSTQYF.

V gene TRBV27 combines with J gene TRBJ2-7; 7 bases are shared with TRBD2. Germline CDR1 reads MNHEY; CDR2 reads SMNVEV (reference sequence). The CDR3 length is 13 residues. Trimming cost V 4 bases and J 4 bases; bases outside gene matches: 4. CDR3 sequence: CASSYGEGYEQYF. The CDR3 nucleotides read TGTGCCAGCAGTTACGGGGAGGGGTACGAGCAGTACTTC.

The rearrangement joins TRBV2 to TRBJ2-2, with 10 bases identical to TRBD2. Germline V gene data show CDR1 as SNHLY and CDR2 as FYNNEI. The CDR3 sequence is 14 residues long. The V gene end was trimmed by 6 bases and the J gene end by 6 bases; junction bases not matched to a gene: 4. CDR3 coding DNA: TGTGCCAGCAGGAAGCGGGAGGGCCCCGGGGAGCTGTTTTTT. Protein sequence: CASRKREGPGELFF.

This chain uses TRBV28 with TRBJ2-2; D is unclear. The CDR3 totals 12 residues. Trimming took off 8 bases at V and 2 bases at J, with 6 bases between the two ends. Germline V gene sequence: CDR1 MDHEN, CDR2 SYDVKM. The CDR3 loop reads CASHRNTGELFF. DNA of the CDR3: TGTGCCAGCCATAGAAACACCGGGGAGCTGTTTTTT.

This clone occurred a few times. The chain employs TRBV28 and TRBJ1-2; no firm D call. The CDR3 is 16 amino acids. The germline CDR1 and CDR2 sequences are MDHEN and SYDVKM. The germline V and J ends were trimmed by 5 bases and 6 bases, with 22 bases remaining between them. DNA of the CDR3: TGTGCCAGCAGTCGGCCCACTTGGCGGAGTATTAATGGCTACACCTTC. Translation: CASSRPTWRSINGYTF.

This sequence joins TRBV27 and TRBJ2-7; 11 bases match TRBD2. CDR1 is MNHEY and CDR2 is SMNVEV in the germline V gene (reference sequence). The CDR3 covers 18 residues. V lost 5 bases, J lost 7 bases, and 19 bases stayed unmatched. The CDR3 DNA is TGTGCCAGCAGTACCCCCCGGGGGAGTAGCGGGAGGGCCCGGGAGCAGTACTTC. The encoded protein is CASSTPRGSSGRAREQYF.

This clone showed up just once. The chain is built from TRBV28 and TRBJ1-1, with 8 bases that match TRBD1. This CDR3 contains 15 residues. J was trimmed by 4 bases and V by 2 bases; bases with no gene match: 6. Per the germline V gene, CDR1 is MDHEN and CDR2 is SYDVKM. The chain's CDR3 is CASSLVRGRSTEAFF. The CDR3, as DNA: TGTGCCAGCAGTTTAGTCAGGGGGCGATCCACTGAAGCTTTCTTT. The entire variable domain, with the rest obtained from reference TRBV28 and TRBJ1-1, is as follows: DVKVTQSSRYLVKRTGEKVFLECVQDMDHENMFWYRQDPGLGLRLIYFSYDVKMKEKGDIPEGYSVSREKKERFSLILESASTNQTSMYLCASSLVRGRSTEAFFGQGTRLTVV.

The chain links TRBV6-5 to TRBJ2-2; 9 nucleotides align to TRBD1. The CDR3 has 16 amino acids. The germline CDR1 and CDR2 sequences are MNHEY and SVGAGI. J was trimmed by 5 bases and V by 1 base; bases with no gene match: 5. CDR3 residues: CASSYYRGPGTGELFF. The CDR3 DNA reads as TGTGCCAGCAGTTACTACAGGGGGCCGGGGACCGGGGAGCTGTTTTTT.